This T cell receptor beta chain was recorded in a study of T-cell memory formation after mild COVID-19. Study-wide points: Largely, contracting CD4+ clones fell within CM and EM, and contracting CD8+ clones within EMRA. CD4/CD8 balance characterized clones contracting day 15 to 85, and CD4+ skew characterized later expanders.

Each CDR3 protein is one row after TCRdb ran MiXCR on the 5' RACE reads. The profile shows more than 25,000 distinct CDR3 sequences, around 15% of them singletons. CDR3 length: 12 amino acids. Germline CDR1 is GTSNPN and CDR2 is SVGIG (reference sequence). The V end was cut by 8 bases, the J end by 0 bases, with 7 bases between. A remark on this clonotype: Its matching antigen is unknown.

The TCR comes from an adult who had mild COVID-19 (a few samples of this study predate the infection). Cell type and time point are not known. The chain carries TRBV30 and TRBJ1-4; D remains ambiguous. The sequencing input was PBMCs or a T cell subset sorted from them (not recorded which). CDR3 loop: CAVESTNEKLFF. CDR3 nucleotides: TGTGCCGTTGAATCAACTAATGAAAAACTGTTTTTT.